The clone carrying this TCR beta chain was recorded only once. This entry is derived from a study of T cell changes during pregnancy in multiple sclerosis. Looked up from germline, CDR1 is SGHNT and CDR2 is YENEEA. V was cut by 4 bases and J by 1 base, with 7 bases left in between. CDR3 length: 13 residues. The assay was immunoSEQ multiplex PCR, and TCRdb's table has in-frame clones only and misses some. The sample has about 110,000 clones, roughly 89% seen once; the top ten hold roughly 1.6%. This sample comprised peripheral blood, obtained before pregnancy. The clonotype was recovered from a female donor with multiple sclerosis, enrolled in a pregnancy study. The rearrangement joins TRBV11-3 to TRBJ1-2; D perhaps matches TRBD1 (5 bases). The CDR3 spells CASSSTVNYGYTF. CDR3 in DNA: TGTGCCAGCAGCTCGACAGTTAACTATGGCTACACCTTC.